Following are 2 T cell receptor beta chains from one sample sequenced in a study of T cells in Graves' hyperthyroidism and ophthalmopathy. The CDR3 regions of TCR beta were amplified from RNA transcripts. RT-PCR in the first round (using the HTBI primer set) targeted the TCR CDR3. TCRdb re-called the multiplex PCR reads through MiXCR, storing one row per CDR3 protein. The sample contains 650,000 to 750,000 distinct CDR3 sequences, approximately 14% of which appear only once. Material for sequencing was blood. The receptors come from a woman aged 18-35 years with Graves' hyperthyroidism.

The rearrangement uses TRBV7-2 and TRBJ1-2; 7 bases map to TRBD1. The CDR3 runs to 16 residues. The junction had 11 bases not matched to a gene; V was cut back by 4 bases and J by 3 bases. CDR1 is SGHTA, CDR2 FQGNSA, per germline. The CDR3 DNA follows: TGTGCCAGCAGCTCGGCTCCCGGGACAGCTTACTATGGCTACACCTTC. This codes for CASSSAPGTAYYGYTF.

Many counts were recorded for this clonotype. The V call is TRBV7-9, the J call TRBJ2-3, with D maybe TRBD1 (6 bases). The CDR3 runs 13 residues. V lost 6 bases, J lost 6 bases, and 13 bases lay in between. Germline V lookup: CDR1 SEHNR, CDR2 FQNEAQ (reference sequence). The CDR3 DNA reads TGTGCCAGCAGACCTAACGACAGGGATACGCAGTATTTT. Residues: CASRPNDRDTQYF.